This T cell receptor beta chain was captured by sequencing in a study of T cells after yellow fever vaccination. For the study at large: With SMART-Seq v4 Ultra Low Input, the fractions containing low cell numbers were prepared.

Study results and limitations: It was a small share of clonotypes that appeared in both CD4 and CD8 compartments. Highly abundant clonotypes carried over from the bulk population could end up in FACS-sorted repertoires as contaminants. Though weaker, the secondary response peaked faster, on day 5 versus 15.

TCRdb reanalysed the 5' RACE reads using MiXCR and keeps one entry per CDR3 protein. The sample holds 150,000 to 200,000 distinct CDR3 sequences; around 9.7% are singletons and the top ten take roughly a third. This clonotype came up a few times. Its antigen is as yet unknown. The sequences come from CD8+ T cells sorted from PBMCs, collected 45 days after the yellow fever booster vaccination. The origin of this receptor is a man between 18 and 35 years old who received the YFV17D yellow fever vaccine.

The CDR3 region has the DNA TGCGCCATCGCAAGGAGACAGGGTCGGAATACGCAGTATTTT. Encoded protein: CAIARRQGRNTQYF. The rearrangement links TRBV4-1 to TRBJ2-3, with 7 bases that match TRBD1. V lost 10 bases and J lost 7; bases outside the gene matches: 14. Germline CDR1 is MGHRA and CDR2 is YSYEKL. The CDR3 contains 14 residues.